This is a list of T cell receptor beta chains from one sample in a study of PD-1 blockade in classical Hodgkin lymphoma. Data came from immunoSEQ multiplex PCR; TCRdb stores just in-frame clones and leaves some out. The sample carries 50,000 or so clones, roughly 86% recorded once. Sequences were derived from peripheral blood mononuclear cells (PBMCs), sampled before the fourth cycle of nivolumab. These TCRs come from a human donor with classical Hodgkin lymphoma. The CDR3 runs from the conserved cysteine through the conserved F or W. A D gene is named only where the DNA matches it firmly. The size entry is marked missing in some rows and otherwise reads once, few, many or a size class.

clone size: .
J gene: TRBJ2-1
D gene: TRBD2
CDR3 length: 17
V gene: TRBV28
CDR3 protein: CASSPGLAGSSYNEQFF
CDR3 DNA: TGTGCCAGCAGTCCGGGACTAGCGGGGAGCTCCTACAATGAGCAGTTCTTC

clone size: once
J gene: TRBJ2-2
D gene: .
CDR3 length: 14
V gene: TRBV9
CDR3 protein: CASTVALGTGELFF
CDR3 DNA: TGTGCCAGCACCGTCGCACTGGGCACCGGGGAGCTGTTTTTT

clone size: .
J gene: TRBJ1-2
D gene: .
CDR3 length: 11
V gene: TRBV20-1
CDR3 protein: CSARGGGGYTF
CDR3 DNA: TGCAGTGCCCGCGGGGGAGGTGGCTACACCTTC

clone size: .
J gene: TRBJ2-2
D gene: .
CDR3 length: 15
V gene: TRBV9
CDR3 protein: CASSQRAGNTGELFF
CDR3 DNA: TGTGCCAGCAGCCAACGAGCGGGGAACACCGGGGAGCTGTTTTTT

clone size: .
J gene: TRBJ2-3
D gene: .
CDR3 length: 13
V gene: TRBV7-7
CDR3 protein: CASSLASSAPKYF
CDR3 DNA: TGTGCTAGCAGCTTAGCCTCTAGCGCCCCGAAGTATTTT

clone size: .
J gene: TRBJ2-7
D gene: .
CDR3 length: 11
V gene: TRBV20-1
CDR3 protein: CSASRTYEQYF
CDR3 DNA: TGCAGTGCTAGCAGGACCTACGAGCAGTACTTC

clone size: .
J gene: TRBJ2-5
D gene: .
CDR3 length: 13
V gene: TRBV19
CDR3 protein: CASSRGTGETQYF
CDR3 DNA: TGTGCCAGTAGCCGCGGGACGGGAGAGACCCAGTACTTC

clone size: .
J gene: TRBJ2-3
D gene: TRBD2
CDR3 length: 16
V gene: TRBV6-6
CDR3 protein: CASSFRTSGHTDTQYF
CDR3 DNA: TGTGCCAGCAGTTTCCGGACTAGCGGCCACACAGATACGCAGTATTTT

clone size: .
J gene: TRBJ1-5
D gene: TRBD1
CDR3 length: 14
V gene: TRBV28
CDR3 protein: CASRRDRGNQPQHF
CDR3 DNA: TGTGCCAGCAGGAGGGACAGGGGTAATCAGCCCCAGCATTTT

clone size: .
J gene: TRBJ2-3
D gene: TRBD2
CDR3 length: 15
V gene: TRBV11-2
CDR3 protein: CASSFRGRVPDTQYF
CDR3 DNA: TGTGCCAGCAGCTTCCGCGGGAGAGTCCCAGATACGCAGTATTTT

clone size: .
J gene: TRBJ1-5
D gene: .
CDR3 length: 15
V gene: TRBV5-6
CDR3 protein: CASSLASNSNQPQHF
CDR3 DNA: TGTGCCAGCAGCTTGGCGAGTAATAGCAATCAGCCCCAGCATTTT

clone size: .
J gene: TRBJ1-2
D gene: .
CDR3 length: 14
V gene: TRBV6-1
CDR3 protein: CASKTTIANYGYTF
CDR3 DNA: TGTGCCAGCAAAACAACAATAGCTAACTATGGCTACACCTTC

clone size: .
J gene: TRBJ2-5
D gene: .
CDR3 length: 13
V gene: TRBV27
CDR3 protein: CASRAEGQETQYF
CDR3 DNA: TGTGCCAGCAGGGCTGAGGGGCAAGAGACCCAGTACTTC

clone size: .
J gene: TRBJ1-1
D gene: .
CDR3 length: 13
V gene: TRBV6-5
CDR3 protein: CASKTAGGTEAFF
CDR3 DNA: TGTGCCAGCAAGACAGCCGGCGGGACTGAAGCTTTCTTT

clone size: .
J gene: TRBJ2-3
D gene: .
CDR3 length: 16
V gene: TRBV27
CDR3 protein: CASSSRAVLSTDTQYF
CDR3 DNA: TGTGCCAGCAGTTCGCGAGCGGTTCTGAGCACAGATACGCAGTATTTT

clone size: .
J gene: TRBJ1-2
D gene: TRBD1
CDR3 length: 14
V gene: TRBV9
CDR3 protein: CASSASGTAYGYTF
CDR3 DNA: TGTGCCAGCAGCGCTTCCGGGACAGCTTATGGCTACACCTTC

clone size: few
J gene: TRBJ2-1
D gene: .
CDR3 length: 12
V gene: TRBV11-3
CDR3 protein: CASSLQRDEQFF
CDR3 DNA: TGTGCCAGCAGCTTACAGCGGGATGAGCAGTTCTTC

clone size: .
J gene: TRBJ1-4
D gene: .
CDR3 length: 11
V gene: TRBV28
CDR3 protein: CASKGGRKLFF
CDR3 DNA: TGTGCCAGCAAGGGGGGCAGGAAACTGTTTTTT

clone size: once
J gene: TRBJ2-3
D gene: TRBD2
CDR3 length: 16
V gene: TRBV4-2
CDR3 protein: CASSQTSGGSSDTQYF
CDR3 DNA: TGTGCCAGCAGCCAAACTAGCGGGGGGAGCTCAGATACGCAGTATTTT

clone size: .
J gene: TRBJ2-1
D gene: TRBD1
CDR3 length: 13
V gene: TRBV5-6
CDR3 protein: CASSGGQANEQFF
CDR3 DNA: TGTGCCAGCAGCGGGGGACAGGCGAATGAGCAGTTCTTC

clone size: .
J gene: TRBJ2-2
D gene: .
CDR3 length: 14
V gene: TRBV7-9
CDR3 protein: CASSLVQGHGELFF
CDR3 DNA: TGTGCCAGCAGCTTAGTACAGGGCCACGGGGAGCTGTTTTTT

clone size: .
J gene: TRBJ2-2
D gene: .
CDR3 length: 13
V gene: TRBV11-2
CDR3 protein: CAGKTANTGELFF
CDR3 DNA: TGTGCCGGAAAGACAGCGAACACCGGGGAGCTGTTTTTT

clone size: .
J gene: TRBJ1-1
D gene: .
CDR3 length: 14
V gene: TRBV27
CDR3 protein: CASSFGGLNTEAFF
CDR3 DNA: TGTGCCAGCAGTTTTGGGGGGCTGAACACTGAAGCTTTCTTT

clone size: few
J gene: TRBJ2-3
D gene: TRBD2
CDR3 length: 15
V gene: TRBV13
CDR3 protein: CASSMSGSRADTQYF
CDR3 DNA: TGTGCCAGCAGCATGAGCGGGAGTAGGGCAGATACGCAGTATTTT

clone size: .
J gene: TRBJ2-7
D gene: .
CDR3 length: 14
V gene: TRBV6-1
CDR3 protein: CASSEPGRSEEQYF
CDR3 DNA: TGTGCCAGCAGTGAACCAGGGAGGTCAGAAGAGCAGTACTTC

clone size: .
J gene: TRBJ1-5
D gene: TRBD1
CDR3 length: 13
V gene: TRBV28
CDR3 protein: CASTLGQGGPQHF
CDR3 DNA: TGTGCCAGCACTTTGGGCCAGGGGGGGCCCCAGCATTTT

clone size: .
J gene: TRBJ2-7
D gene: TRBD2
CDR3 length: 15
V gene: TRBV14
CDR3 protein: CASSPSGGDPYEQYF
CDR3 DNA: TGTGCCAGCAGCCCTAGCGGGGGGGACCCCTACGAGCAGTACTTC

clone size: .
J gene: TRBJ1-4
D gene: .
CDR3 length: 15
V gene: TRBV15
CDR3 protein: CATSRVAGTNEKLFF
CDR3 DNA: TGTGCCACCAGCAGAGTAGCGGGGACTAATGAAAAACTGTTTTTT

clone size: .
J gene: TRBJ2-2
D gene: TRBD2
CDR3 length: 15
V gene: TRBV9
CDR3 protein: CASSGLAGVAGELFF
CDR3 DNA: TGTGCCAGCAGCGGCCTAGCGGGAGTGGCCGGGGAGCTGTTTTTT

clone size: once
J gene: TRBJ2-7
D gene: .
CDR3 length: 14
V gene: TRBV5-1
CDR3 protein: CASSSSPSSYEQYF
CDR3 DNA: TGCGCCAGCAGCTCGTCCCCGAGCTCCTACGAGCAGTACTTC

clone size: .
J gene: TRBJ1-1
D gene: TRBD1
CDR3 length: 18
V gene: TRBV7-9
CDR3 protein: CASSPPQTGVLYNTEAFF
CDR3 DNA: TGTGCCAGCAGCCCACCTCAGACAGGGGTCCTCTATAACACTGAAGCTTTCTTT

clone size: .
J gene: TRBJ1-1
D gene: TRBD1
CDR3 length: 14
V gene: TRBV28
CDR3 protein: CASSSRGWGTEAFF
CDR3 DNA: TGTGCCAGCAGTTCCAGGGGGTGGGGCACTGAAGCTTTCTTT

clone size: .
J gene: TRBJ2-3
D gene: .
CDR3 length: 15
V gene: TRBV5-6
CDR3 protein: CASRRTGGGTDTQYF
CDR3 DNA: TGTGCCAGCAGACGAACAGGGGGGGGCACAGATACGCAGTATTTT

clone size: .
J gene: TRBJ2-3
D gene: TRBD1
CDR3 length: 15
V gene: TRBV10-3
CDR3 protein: CAIRAGTGDSDTQYF
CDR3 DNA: TGTGCCATCAGGGCCGGGACAGGGGATTCGGATACGCAGTATTTT

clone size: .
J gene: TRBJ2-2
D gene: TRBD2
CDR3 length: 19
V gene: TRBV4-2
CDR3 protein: CASSQVGTSGSANTGELFF
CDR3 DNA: TGTGCCAGCAGCCAAGTCGGGACTAGCGGGAGCGCGAACACCGGGGAGCTGTTTTTT

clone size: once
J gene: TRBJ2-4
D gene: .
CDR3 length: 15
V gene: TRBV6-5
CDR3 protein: CASSPGEAAKNIQYF
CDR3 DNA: TGTGCCAGCAGTCCAGGGGAAGCAGCCAAAAACATTCAGTACTTC

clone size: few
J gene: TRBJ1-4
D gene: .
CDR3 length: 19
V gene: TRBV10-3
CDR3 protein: CAISEFNVGTSATNEKLFF
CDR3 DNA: TGTGCCATATCAGAGTTCAATGTGGGGACCTCCGCAACTAATGAAAAACTGTTTTTT

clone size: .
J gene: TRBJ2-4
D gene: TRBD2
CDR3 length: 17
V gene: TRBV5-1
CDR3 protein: CASSWIAGAVAKNIQYF
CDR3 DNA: TGCGCCAGCAGCTGGATAGCGGGAGCGGTAGCCAAAAACATTCAGTACTTC

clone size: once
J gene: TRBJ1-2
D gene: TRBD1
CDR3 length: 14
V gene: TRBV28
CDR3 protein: CASSLAGTGYGYTF
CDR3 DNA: TGTGCCAGCAGTTTAGCCGGGACAGGGTATGGCTACACCTTC

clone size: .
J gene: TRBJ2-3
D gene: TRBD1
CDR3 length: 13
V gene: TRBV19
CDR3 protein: CASRDRGTDTQYF
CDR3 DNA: TGTGCCAGCCGGGACAGGGGGACAGATACGCAGTATTTT

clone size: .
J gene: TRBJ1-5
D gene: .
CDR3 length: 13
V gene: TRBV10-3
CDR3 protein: CAISESVQRPQHF
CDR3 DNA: TGTGCCATCAGTGAGTCCGTTCAAAGGCCCCAGCATTTT

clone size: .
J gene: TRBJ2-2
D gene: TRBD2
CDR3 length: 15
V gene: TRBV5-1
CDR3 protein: CASSEGGGLTGELFF
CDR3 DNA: TGCGCCAGCAGTGAGGGCGGGGGACTCACCGGGGAGCTGTTTTTT

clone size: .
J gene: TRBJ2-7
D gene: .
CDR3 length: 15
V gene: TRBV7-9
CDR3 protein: CASSLTHGLSYEQYF
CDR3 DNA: TGTGCCAGCAGCCTTACCCACGGTCTATCCTACGAGCAGTACTTC

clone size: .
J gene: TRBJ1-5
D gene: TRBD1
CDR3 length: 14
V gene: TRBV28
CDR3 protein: CASSGQGSNQPQHF
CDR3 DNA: TGTGCCAGCTCCGGACAGGGGAGCAATCAGCCCCAGCATTTT

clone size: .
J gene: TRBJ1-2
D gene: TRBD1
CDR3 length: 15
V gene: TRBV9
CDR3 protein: CASSVAPGQNYGYTF
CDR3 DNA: TGTGCCAGCAGCGTAGCCCCGGGACAGAACTATGGCTACACCTTC

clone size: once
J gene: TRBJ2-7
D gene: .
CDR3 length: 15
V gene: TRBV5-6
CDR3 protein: CASSSSGTDIYEQYF
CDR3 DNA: TGTGCCAGCAGCTCCTCCGGGACGGATATCTACGAGCAGTACTTC